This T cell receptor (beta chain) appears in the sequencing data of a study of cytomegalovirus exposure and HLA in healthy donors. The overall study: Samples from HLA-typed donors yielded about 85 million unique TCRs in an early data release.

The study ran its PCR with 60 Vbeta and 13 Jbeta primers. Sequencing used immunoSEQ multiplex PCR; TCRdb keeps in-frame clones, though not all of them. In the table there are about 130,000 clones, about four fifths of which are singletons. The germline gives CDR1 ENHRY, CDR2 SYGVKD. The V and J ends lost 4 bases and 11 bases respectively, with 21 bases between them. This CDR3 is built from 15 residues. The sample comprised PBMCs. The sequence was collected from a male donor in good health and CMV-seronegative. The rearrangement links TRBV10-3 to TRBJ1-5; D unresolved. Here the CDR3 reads CAISAVTGSKGAQHF. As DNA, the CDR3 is TGTGCCATCAGTGCAGTAACGGGGTCTAAGGGAGCCCAGCATTTT.